The entry below gives a single T cell receptor (beta chain) sequence along with its context. These data originate in a study of blood T cell repertoires in COVID-19. The wider study: Specimens from acute and convalescent COVID-19 originated in the United States, Italy and Spain. PBMCs, B-cell-depleted T cells, or T cells were the source of the cDNA or gDNA that made up the material.

Source study methods: Nucleated cell number was recorded as an estimate derived from reference gene primer amplification. TCRdb keeps only in-frame clones here, not all; method: immunoSEQ multiplex PCR. That table gives V, J and clone size, and the DNA gave D and trimming. The sample gives roughly 150,000 clones, roughly 91% of which show up once; approximately 4.6% is in the top ten. Trimming cost V 0 bases and J 1 base; bases outside gene matches: 6. The CDR3 contains 17 residues. Germline CDR1 MNHEY, CDR2 SVGEGT. Enrollment of patients from Seattle took place during active infection, with longitudinal follow-up.

This clonotype was obtained from a man between 18 and 29 years old with COVID-19, enrolled during active disease. Sequenced input: peripheral blood. This sequence joins TRBV6-2 or TRBV6-3 and TRBJ2-5; 9 bases are shared with TRBD1. CDR3 sequence: CASSYSGTGKSQETQYF. CDR3 DNA: TGTGCCAGCAGTTACTCTGGGACAGGGAAGTCCCAAGAGACCCAGTACTTC.